The following is a T cell receptor (beta chain) sequence with its context. The data were taken from a study of cytomegalovirus exposure and HLA in healthy donors. Trimming stripped 6 bases from V and 0 bases from J, with 12 bases between. The CDR3 covers 15 residues. Germline values: CDR1 MNHNS, CDR2 SASEGT. 13 Jbeta primers and 60 Vbeta primers were used for the PCR. Sequencing used immunoSEQ multiplex PCR; TCRdb keeps in-frame clones, though not all of them. The sample records over 65,000 clones, about 75% being singletons. The receptor was isolated from a woman aged 25 to 45 in good health and CMV-seropositive. The material sequenced was PBMCs. This rearrangement joins TRBV6-1 to TRBJ1-5; D remains ambiguous. CDR3 residues: CASRRVVSSNQPQHF. The CDR3 DNA reads TGTGCCAGCAGACGCGTTGTGAGTAGCAATCAGCCCCAGCATTTT.